The T cell receptor beta chain described here comes from a study of vaccination effects on CD4 cells after COVID-19. Study-wide results and caveats: Clones arising from infection and from vaccination showed marked clonal contraction late after vaccination.

In the ViraFEST assay, antigen-specific CD4+ clonotypes were identified by expansion after peptide-pool stimulation. Upon completion of around ten days in culture, CD4+ T cells were isolated. None of these healthy vaccinees had been infected with SARS-CoV-2 before vaccination. With roughly 9.1 ug/ml peptides and around 9.9 IU/ml IL-2, approximately 2.2 million PBMC per well were cultured. In the case of this clone: Its antigen is not identified.

The repertoire was sequenced with immunoSEQ multiplex PCR; TCRdb's copy has only in-frame clones and lacks some. The sample consists of 50,000 to 65,000 clones, 80% to 85% of them appearing once. The starting material was CD4+ T cells from PBMCs cultured with HCoV-229E spike peptides, obtained before COVID-19 vaccination. This sequence originates from a human donor who received a COVID-19 vaccine.

The CDR3 loop reads CASSDRGPDTGELFF. CDR3 in DNA: TGCGCCAGCAGTGACAGGGGGCCCGACACCGGGGAGCTGTTTTTT. The rearrangement uses TRBV10-2 and TRBJ2-2, with TRBD1 matching over 8 bases. V gave up 3 bases and J gave up 3 bases; unmatched junction bases: 3. The V gene's germline CDR1 is WSHSY and CDR2 SAAADI. The CDR3 consists of 15 residues.